A single sample is the source of the 21 T cell receptor beta chains below, sequenced in a study of cytomegalovirus exposure and HLA in healthy donors. Amplification used 60 Vbeta primers and 13 Jbeta primers. Data came from immunoSEQ multiplex PCR; TCRdb stores just in-frame clones and leaves some out. In the table there are about 110,000 clones, roughly 79% of which are singletons. Sequenced input: PBMCs. Every receptor here comes from a male donor in good health and CMV-seronegative.

J is TRBJ2-1 and V is TRBV18, with D tentatively TRBD1 (7 bases). V was pared by 6 bases and J by 4 bases, with 16 bases between. The CDR3 consists of 15 residues. The germline CDR1 and CDR2 sequences are KGHSH and LQKENI. This CDR3 reads CASSSGGGGYNEQFF. As DNA, the CDR3 is TGTGCCAGCTCGTCCGGAGGGGGCGGATACAATGAGCAGTTCTTC.

This chain links TRBV4-3 with TRBJ2-3, with 12 positions matching TRBD2. V lost 5 bases to trimming and J lost 4 bases; unmatched junction nucleotides: 13. This CDR3 has 18 amino acids. Germline V gene sequence: CDR1 LGHNA, CDR2 YSLEER. In nucleotides, the CDR3 is TGCGCCAGCAGCTCCCGACTAGCGGGAGAGGATGGGGCAGATACGCAGTATTTT. Encoded protein: CASSSRLAGEDGADTQYF.

As DNA, the CDR3 is TGTGCCAGCAGCTTATTTGGCGGGGACCAGTATGGCTACACCTTC. Translation gives CASSLFGGDQYGYTF. J is TRBJ1-2 and V is TRBV7-3, with a weak D call TRBD1 (5 bases). CDR3 length equals 15 residues. Trimming cost V 2 bases and J 5 bases, with 15 bases left between them. Germline V gene sequence: CDR1 SGHTA, CDR2 FQGTGA. Using reference TRBV7-3 and TRBJ1-2 for the parts outside the CDR3, the full variable domain is GAGVSQTPSNKVTEKGKYVELRCDPISGHTALYWYRQSLGQGPEFLIYFQGTGAADDSGLPNDRFFAVRPEGSVSTLKIQRTERGDSAVYLCASSLFGGDQYGYTFGSGTRLTVV.

The chain combines TRBV4-1 with TRBJ2-7; 13 bases line up with TRBD2. This CDR3 has 15 residues. V dropped 3 bases and J dropped 3; count of bases not matched to a gene: 2. CDR1 MGHRA and CDR2 YSYEKL come from the germline V gene. CDR3 nucleotide sequence: TGCGCCAGCAGCCAGGGACTAGCGGGAATCTACGAGCAGTACTTC. Translated: CASSQGLAGIYEQYF.

V gene TRBV19 combines with J gene TRBJ1-5; D remains ambiguous. The CDR3 spans 16 residues. V lost 7 bases and J 0 bases, leaving 16 bases between the germline ends. Per the germline V gene, CDR1 is LNHDA and CDR2 is SQIVND (reference sequence). Written as DNA, the CDR3 is TGTGCCAGTATCGGAGGGTTAGGCTATAGCAATCAGCCCCAGCATTTT. It yields the protein CASIGGLGYSNQPQHF.

This clone has just one count. J is TRBJ1-3 and V is TRBV7-2, with 8 bases that match TRBD1. This CDR3 spans 16 amino acids. Germline V gene data show CDR1 as SGHTA and CDR2 as FQGNSA. J gave up 0 bases and V 2 bases, and 3 bases lay outside the gene matches. The DNA of the CDR3 is TGTGCCAGCAGCTTACAGGGGGCTAGCTCTGGAAACACCATATATTTT. This codes for CASSLQGASSGNTIYF.

The chain couples TRBV19 to TRBJ1-2, with TRBD1 matching 10 bases. Germline V gene data show CDR1 as LNHDA and CDR2 as SQIVND (reference sequence). V gave up 7 bases and J gave up 3 bases; unmatched junction bases: 2. The CDR3 has 13 residues. The CDR3 region is CASTTGGYYGYTF. The CDR3 region has the DNA TGTGCCAGTACGACAGGGGGCTACTATGGCTACACCTTC.

The gene calls are TRBV2 and TRBJ2-7; D is uncertain. The germline CDR1 and CDR2 sequences are SNHLY and FYNNEI. Trimming took 7 bases from V and 2 from J, leaving 9 bases between them. This CDR3 spans 12 amino acids. The CDR3 DNA sequence: TGTGCCAGCATCGGAACAGCCTACGAGCAGTACTTC. Amino acid sequence: CASIGTAYEQYF.

The chain combines TRBV19 with TRBJ1-1; no definite D call. Trimming shortened V by 6 bases and J by 3 bases, and 14 bases separated the two germline ends. The CDR3 spans 14 residues. Per germline, CDR1 LNHDA and CDR2 SQIVND (reference sequence). This CDR3 reads CASSDYRADTEAFF. DNA of the CDR3: TGTGCCAGTAGCGACTATAGGGCGGACACTGAAGCTTTCTTT.

V usage is TRBV4-1 and J usage is TRBJ1-4, with D possibly TRBD1 on 6 matching bases. CDR3 size: 15 residues. CDR1 is MGHRA and CDR2 is YSYEKL in the germline V gene. Between the trimmed V and J ends, which lost 2 bases and 2 bases, there was a span of 9 bases. The CDR3 here is CASSQRGGTNEKLFF. The DNA of the CDR3 is TGCGCCAGCAGCCAACGGGGGGGCACTAATGAAAAACTGTTTTTT.

This sequence joins TRBV7-2 and TRBJ2-7; weak D call: TRBD1 (6 bases). CDR1 is SGHTA, CDR2 FQGNSA, per germline. V shed 5 bases and J shed 7 bases, with 15 bases lying between them. This CDR3 comprises 13 residues. The CDR3 sequence: CASSPRSGEEQYF. The DNA of the CDR3 is TGTGCCAGCAGCCCCCGATCAGGGGAGGAGCAGTACTTC.

This chain connects TRBV12-2 to TRBJ2-7; the D call of TRBD2 is as the table states it, not checked on the DNA. TRBV12-2 is described as a pseudogene. The CDR3 contains 13 residues. The CDR3 spells CASRFGLSYEQYF. As DNA, the CDR3 is TGTGCAAGTCGCTTCGGACTTTCCTACGAGCAGTACTTC.

The chain joins TRBV14 to TRBJ1-4; perhaps TRBD1 as D (5 bases). The CDR3 spans 17 residues. The V end lost 1 base, the J end lost 5 bases, and 17 bases lay between the germline ends. CDR1 and CDR2 (germline): SGHDN, FVKESK. The DNA of the CDR3 is TGTGCCAGCAGCCAAGGTTTAGGGCGGGACCGCAATGAAAAACTGTTTTTT. Translating gives CASSQGLGRDRNEKLFF.

The V gene is TRBV28, the J gene TRBJ2-1, with TRBD2 identical over 10 bases. In germline, CDR1 is MDHEN, CDR2 SYDVKM. The CDR3 totals 15 residues. V trimming: 6 bases; J trimming: 4 bases; junction bases outside the gene matches: 6. The chain's CDR3 is CASSPGLAEYNEQFF. The DNA of the CDR3 is TGTGCCAGCAGCCCCGGACTAGCGGAATACAATGAGCAGTTCTTC.

The chain carries TRBV10-1 and TRBJ2-1; D perhaps matches TRBD2 (5 bases). The CDR3 has 15 residues. The V end was cut by 3 bases, the J end by 0 bases, with 9 bases between. Germline CDR1 and CDR2: WNHNN and SYGVQD (reference sequence). The CDR3 sequence is CASSESLASYNEQFF. Written as DNA, the CDR3 is TGCGCCAGCAGTGAAAGTCTAGCCTCCTACAATGAGCAGTTCTTC.

The rearrangement links TRBV5-6 to TRBJ1-3; possibly TRBD1 for D (6 bases). Between the trimmed V and J ends, which lost 4 bases and 3 bases, there was a span of 11 bases. The CDR3 consists of 14 residues. Germline V gene lookup returns CDR1 SGHDT and CDR2 YYEEEE. Here the CDR3 DNA reads TGTGCCAGCAGCGCCCTGACAGGTGGAAACACCATATATTTT. Translation gives CASSALTGGNTIYF.

V is TRBV6-6 and J is TRBJ2-4, with 7 positions matching TRBD1. Germline assignment: CDR1 MNHNY and CDR2 SVGAGI (reference sequence). The trim removed 10 bases at V and 3 bases at J, leaving 12 bases unmatched. This CDR3 comprises 15 residues. This CDR3 is CATTPRTGDKNIQYF. The DNA of the CDR3 is TGTGCCACTACTCCCCGAACAGGGGACAAAAACATTCAGTACTTC.

This chain joins TRBV7-2 and TRBJ1-5; D is possibly TRBD1 (5 bases). Germline loops: CDR1 SGHTA, CDR2 FQGNSA. The CDR3 consists of 14 residues. The V end lost 5 bases, the J end lost 1 base, and 9 bases lay between the germline ends. CDR3 nucleotide sequence: TGTGCCAGCAGCCGCGCAGGGAGCAATCAGCCCCAGCATTTT. This sequence encodes CASSRAGSNQPQHF.

This chain links TRBV4-1 with TRBJ1-1, with 10 bases identical to TRBD1. Germline CDR1 is MGHRA and CDR2 is YSYEKL. This CDR3 is 17 amino acids long. The trim removed 3 bases at V and 3 bases at J, leaving 10 bases unmatched. The CDR3 DNA follows: TGCGCCAGCAGCCATGCTACCGGGACAGGGGCTCACACTGAAGCTTTCTTT. This codes for CASSHATGTGAHTEAFF.

V and J are TRBV11-2 and TRBJ2-2; 7 nucleotides align to TRBD2. CDR3 length: 17 residues. Germline V CDR1 and CDR2: SGHAT, FQNNGV. The J segment lost 7 bases and the V segment lost 5 bases, leaving 16 bases of the junction unmatched. The CDR3 DNA reads TGTGCCAGCAGCCACCTACGGCGCGGGAGTTATTTCGGGGAGCTGTTTTTT. Its protein is CASSHLRRGSYFGELFF.

This clone appeared a single time. The chain has TRBV10-3 and TRBJ2-5; TRBD1 matches 8 bases. Germline V gives CDR1 ENHRY, CDR2 SYGVKD. Trimming at V came to 4 bases and at J to 4 bases, leaving 14 bases not matched to a gene. The CDR3 is made up of 17 amino acids. The CDR3 loop is CAISGPLTGTGPETQYF. The DNA for the CDR3 is TGTGCCATCAGTGGGCCGTTGACCGGGACAGGACCAGAGACCCAGTACTTC.